The present T cell receptor beta chain was sequenced within a study of blood T cell repertoires in COVID-19. Germline CDR1 reads SGHKS; CDR2 reads YYEKEE (reference sequence). V shed 7 bases and J shed 0 bases, with 8 bases lying between them. CDR3 size: 14 residues. Repertoires were generated with immunoSEQ multiplex PCR, while TCRdb's copy carries only in-frame clones and drops some. The sample yields hundreds of thousands of clones, approximately 85% seen once. Sequencing used PBMCs or T cells enriched from blood (not recorded which). This sequence was found in a man aged 25 to 40 who had recovered from COVID-19. This chain connects TRBV5-5 to TRBJ2-6; D uncertain. The DNA of the CDR3 is TGTGCCAGCGTACAGACCTCTGGGGCCAACGTCCTGACTTTC. Protein sequence: CASVQTSGANVLTF.